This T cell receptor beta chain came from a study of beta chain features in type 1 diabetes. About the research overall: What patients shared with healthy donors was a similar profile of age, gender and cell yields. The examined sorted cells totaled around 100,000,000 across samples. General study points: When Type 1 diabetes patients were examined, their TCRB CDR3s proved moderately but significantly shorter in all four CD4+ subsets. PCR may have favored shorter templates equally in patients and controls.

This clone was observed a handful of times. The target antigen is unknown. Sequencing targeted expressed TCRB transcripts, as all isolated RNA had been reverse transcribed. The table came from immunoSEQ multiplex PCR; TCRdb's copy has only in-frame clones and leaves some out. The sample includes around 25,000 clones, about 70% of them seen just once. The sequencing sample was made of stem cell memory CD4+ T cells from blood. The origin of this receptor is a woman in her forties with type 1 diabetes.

In DNA form, the CDR3 reads TGTGCCAGCAGTGAAGCTGGGACATTCCTCTACGAGCAGTACTTC. Residues: CASSEAGTFLYEQYF. The J gene is TRBJ2-7, the V gene TRBV6-1, with D maybe TRBD1 (6 bases). The ends were cut back, 0 bases at V and 3 bases at J, with 12 bases in the middle. Germline V CDR1 and CDR2: MNHNS, SASEGT. This CDR3 spans 15 amino acids.